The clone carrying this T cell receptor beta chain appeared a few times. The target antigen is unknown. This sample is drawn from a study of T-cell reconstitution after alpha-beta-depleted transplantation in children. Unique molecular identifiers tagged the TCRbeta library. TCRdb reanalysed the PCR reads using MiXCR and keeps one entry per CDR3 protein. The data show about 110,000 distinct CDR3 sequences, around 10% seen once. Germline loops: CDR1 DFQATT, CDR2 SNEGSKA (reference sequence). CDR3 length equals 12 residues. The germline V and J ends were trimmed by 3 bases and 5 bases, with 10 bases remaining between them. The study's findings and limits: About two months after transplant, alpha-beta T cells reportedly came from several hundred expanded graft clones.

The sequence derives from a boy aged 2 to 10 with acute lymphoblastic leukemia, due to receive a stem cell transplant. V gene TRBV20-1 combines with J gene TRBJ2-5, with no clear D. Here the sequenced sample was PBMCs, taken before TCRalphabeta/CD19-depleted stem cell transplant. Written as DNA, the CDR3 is TGCAGTGCTAGGTCATCTAGGGAGACCCAGTACTTC. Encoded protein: CSARSSRETQYF.